This T cell receptor (beta chain) was captured by sequencing in a study of T cell responses to AZD1222 COVID-19 vaccine. Trimming left V 4 bases short and J 5 bases short, with 13 bases between. Germline-derived CDR1 and CDR2 are MNHNY and SVGAGI (reference sequence). The CDR3 runs to 14 residues. Here immunoSEQ multiplex PCR was the method, and the copy in TCRdb shows in-frame clones only, minus some. Here the sample spans tens of thousands of clones, 90% to 95% being singletons. This TCR was recovered from an adult in good health. The chain recombines TRBV6-6 with TRBJ2-3; D is possibly TRBD1 (6 bases). The material was peripheral blood, obtained on day 0 of AZD1222 vaccination. In DNA, the CDR3 is TGTGCCAGCAGTTTAGGGGGTGTGGGAGATACGCAGTATTTT. Protein product: CASSLGGVGDTQYF.